This T cell receptor (beta chain) came from a study of cytomegalovirus exposure and HLA in healthy donors. Overall study results and limits: The authors later linked a missense DCLRE1C variant to TCR beta V- and J-gene trimming.

With 60 Vbeta and 13 Jbeta primers, the PCR was carried out. As handled by the study authors: As a later analysis found, there were 80 million or so unique TCR beta chains, of which roughly 11 million were shared. TCRdb's copy holds only in-frame clones and misses some; the assay was immunoSEQ multiplex PCR. The V and J calls and clone size were taken over from that table, and D and trimming were inferred from the DNA. The sample carries more than 65,000 clones, 67% recorded once. This CDR3 spans 14 amino acids. Germline assignment: CDR1 SGHAT and CDR2 FQNNGV. A word on this clone: No antigen is known for it. One end of the junction does not line up with germline, which may come from a read error.

The receptor was isolated from a woman aged 50 to 60 in good health and CMV-seropositive. Sequenced material: PBMCs. V and J are TRBV11-2 and TRBJ2-3; 9 bases are shared with TRBD2. The CDR3: CASSLGTSRDTQYF. The CDR3 DNA is TGTGCCAGCAGCCTCGGGACTAGCAGAGATACGCAGTATTTT. Using reference TRBV11-2 and TRBJ2-3 for the parts outside the CDR3, the full variable domain is EAGVAQSPRYKIIEKRQSVAFWCNPISGHATLYWYQQILGQGPKLLIQFQNNGVVDDSQLPKDRFSAERLKGVDSTLKIQPAKLEDSAVYLCASSLGTSRDTQYFGPGTRLTVL.